This entry concerns a single T cell receptor (beta chain). This sample stems from a study of T cell responses to AZD1222 COVID-19 vaccine. CDR3 size: 13 residues. CDR1 and CDR2 (germline): MGHDK, SYGVNS. Produced via immunoSEQ multiplex PCR; TCRdb's table is partial and in-frame only. The sample lists about 140,000 clones, roughly 92% occurring once. This chain joins TRBV25-1 and TRBJ1-1; D perhaps matches TRBD1 (5 bases). The receptor comes from an adult in good health. Sequenced material: peripheral blood, taken on day 0 of AZD1222 vaccination. CDR3 nucleotide sequence: TGTAGCAGCACCGAGGGGATTCACACTGAAGCTTTCTTT. Translating gives CSSTEGIHTEAFF.